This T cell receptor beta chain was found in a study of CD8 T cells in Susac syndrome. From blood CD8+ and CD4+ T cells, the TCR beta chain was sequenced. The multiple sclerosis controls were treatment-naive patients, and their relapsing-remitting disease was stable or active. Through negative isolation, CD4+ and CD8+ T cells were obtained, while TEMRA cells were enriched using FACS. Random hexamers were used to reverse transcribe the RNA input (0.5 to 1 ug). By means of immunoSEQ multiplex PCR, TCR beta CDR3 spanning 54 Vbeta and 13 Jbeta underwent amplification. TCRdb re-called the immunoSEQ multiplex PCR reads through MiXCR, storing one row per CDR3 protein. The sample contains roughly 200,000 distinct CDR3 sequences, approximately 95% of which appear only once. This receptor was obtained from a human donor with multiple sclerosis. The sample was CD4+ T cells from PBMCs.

The CDR3 nucleotides read TGTGCCACCAGTGATTCTGGGGGGATCAGAGACAATGAGCAGTTCTTC. Its translation: CATSDSGGIRDNEQFF. The genes are TRBV24-1 and TRBJ2-1, with D maybe TRBD2 (6 bases). Per germline, CDR1 KGHDR and CDR2 SFDVKD. V was shortened by 2 bases and J by 5 bases, with 15 bases between the two germline ends. This CDR3 has 16 amino acids.